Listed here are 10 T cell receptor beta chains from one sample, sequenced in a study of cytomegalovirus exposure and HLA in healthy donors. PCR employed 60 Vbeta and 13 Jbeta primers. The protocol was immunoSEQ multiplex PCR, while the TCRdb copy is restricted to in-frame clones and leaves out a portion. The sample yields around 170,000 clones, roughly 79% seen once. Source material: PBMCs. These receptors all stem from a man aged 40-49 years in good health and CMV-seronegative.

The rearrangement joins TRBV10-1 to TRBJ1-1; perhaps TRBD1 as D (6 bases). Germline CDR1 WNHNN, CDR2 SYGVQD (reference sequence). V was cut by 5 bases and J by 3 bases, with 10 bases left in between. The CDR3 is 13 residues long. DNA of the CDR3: TGCGCCAGCAGTAGCACAGGGTACACTGAAGCTTTCTTT. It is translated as CASSSTGYTEAFF.

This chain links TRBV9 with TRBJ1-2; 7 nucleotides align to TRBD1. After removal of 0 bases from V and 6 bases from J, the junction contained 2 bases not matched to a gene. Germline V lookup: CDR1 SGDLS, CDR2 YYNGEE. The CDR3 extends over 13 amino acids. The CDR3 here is CASSVDGTDGYTF. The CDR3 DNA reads TGTGCCAGCAGCGTAGATGGGACAGATGGCTACACCTTC. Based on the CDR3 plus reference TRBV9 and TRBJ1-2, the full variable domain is DSGVTQTPKHLITATGQRVTLRCSPRSGDLSVYWYQQSLDQGLQFLIQYYNGEERAKGNILERFSAQQFPDLHSELNLSSLELGDSALYFCASSVDGTDGYTFGSGTRLTVV.

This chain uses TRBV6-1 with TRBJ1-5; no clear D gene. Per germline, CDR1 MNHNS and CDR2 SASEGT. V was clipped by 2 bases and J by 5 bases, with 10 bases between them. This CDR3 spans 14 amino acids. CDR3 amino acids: CASSEPTGYQPQHF. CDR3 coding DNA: TGTGCCAGCAGTGAACCTACGGGATATCAGCCCCAGCATTTT.

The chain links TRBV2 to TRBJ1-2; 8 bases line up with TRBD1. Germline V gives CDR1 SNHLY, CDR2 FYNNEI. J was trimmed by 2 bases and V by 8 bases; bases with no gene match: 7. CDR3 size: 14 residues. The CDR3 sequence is CASLQGEVNYGYTF. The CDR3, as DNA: TGTGCCAGCTTACAGGGGGAGGTGAACTATGGCTACACCTTC.

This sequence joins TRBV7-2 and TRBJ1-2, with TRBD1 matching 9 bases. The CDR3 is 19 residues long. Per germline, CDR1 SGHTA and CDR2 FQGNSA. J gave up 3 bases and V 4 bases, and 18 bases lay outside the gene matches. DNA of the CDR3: TGTGCCAGCAGCTCGGGACAGGGCGGATGGGTCGCTGAACACTATGGCTACACCTTC. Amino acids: CASSSGQGGWVAEHYGYTF.

The CDR3 region is CASRERGSSGYGYTF. The CDR3 region has the DNA TGTGCCAGCAGAGAACGTGGTTCGTCGGGCTATGGCTACACCTTC. The chain employs TRBV2 and TRBJ1-2; D remains ambiguous. V was trimmed by 6 bases and J by 4 bases, leaving 18 bases between them. Germline V gene sequence: CDR1 SNHLY, CDR2 FYNNEI. The CDR3 sequence is 15 residues long.

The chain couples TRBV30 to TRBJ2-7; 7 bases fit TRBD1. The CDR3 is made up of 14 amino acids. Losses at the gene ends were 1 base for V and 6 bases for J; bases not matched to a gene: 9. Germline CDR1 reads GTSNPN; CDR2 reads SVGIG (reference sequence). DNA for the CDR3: TGTGCCTGGAGTGCCCCCTCCCCAGGGGGCGAGCAGTACGTC. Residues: CAWSAPSPGGEQYV.

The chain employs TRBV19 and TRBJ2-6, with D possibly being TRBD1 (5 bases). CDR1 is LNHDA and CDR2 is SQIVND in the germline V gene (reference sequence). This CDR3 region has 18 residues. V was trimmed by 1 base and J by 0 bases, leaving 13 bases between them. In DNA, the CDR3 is TGTGCCAGTAGTATAGGAGCACAGGACAACTCTGGGGCCAACGTCCTGACTTTC. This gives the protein CASSIGAQDNSGANVLTF. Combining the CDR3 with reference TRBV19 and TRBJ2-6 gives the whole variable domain DGGITQSPKYLFRKEGQNVTLSCEQNLNHDAMYWYRQDPGQGLRLIYYSQIVNDFQKGDIAEGYSVSREKKESFPLTVTSAQKNPTAFYLCASSIGAQDNSGANVLTFGAGSRLTVL.

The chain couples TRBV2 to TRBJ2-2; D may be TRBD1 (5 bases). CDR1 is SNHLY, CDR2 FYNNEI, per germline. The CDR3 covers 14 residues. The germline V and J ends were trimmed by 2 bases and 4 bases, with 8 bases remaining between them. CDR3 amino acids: CASSEQGFTGELFF. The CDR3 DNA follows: TGTGCCAGCAGTGAACAGGGCTTCACCGGGGAGCTGTTTTTT. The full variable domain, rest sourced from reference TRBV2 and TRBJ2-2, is EPEVTQTPSHQVTQMGQEVILRCVPISNHLYFYWYRQILGQKVEFLVSFYNNEISEKSEIFDDQFSVERPDGSNFTLKIRSTKLEDSAMYFCASSEQGFTGELFFGEGSRLTVL.

CDR3 amino acids: CASSGPSGGYNEQFF. The CDR3, as DNA: TGTGCCAGCAGCGGCCCTAGCGGGGGGTACAATGAGCAGTTCTTC. V gene TRBV9 combines with J gene TRBJ2-1; 11 bases agree with TRBD2. CDR1 and CDR2 (germline): SGDLS, YYNGEE. The CDR3 has 15 amino acids. Trimming cost V 3 bases and J 4 bases; bases outside gene matches: 3.